This TCR beta chain was recovered during a study of blood T cells in healthy people across ages. This CDR3 is built from 16 residues. Germline CDR1 reads SGHRS; CDR2 reads YFSETQ. About this clonotype: The junction departs from germline at one end; a sequencing error may be responsible.

PCR was performed a second time for roughly 7 to 11 cycles using a sample-barcoded 5' primer and a J-beta primer mix. TCRdb redid the calling of the 5' RACE reads with MiXCR, one entry per CDR3 protein. The table includes fewer than 900,000 distinct CDR3 sequences, about 40% detected once. Donors ranged from about 6 to 95 years old and were healthy Caucasians in Russia. PBMCs were isolated at a quantity of at least 7 million per sample. Material for sequencing was blood. The chain is built from TRBV5-1 and TRBJ2-6; weak D call: TRBD1 (5 bases). The receptor comes from a woman aged 60-70 years in good health. The DNA of the CDR3 is TGCGCCAGCAGCGCTCAGGCACCCTCTGGGGCCAACGCCCTGACTTTC. The encoded protein is CASSAQAPSGANALTF.